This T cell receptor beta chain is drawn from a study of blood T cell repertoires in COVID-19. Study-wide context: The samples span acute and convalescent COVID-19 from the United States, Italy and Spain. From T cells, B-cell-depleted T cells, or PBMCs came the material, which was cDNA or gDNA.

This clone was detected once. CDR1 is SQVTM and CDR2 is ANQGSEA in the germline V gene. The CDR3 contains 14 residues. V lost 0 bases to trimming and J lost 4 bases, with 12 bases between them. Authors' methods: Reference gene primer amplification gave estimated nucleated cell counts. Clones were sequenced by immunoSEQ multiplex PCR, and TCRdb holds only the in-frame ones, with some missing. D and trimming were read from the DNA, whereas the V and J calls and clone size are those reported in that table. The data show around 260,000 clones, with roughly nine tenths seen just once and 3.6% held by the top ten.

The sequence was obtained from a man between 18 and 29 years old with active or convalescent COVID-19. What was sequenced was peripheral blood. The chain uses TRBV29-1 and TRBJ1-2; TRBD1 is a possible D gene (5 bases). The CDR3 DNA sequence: TGCAGCGTTGAAGATCGTAGGGGCCTCTATGGCTACACCTTC. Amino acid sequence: CSVEDRRGLYGYTF.